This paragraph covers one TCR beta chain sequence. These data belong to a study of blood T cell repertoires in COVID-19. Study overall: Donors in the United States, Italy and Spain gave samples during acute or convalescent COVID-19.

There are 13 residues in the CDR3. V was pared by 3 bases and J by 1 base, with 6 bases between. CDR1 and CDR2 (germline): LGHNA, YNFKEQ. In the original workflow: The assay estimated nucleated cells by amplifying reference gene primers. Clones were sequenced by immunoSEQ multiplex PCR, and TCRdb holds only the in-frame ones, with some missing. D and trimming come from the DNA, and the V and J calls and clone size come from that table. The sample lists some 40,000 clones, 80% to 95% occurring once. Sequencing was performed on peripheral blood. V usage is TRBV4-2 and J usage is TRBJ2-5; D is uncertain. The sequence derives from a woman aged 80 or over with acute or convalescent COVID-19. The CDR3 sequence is CASSHQAQETQYF. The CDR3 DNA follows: TGTGCCAGCAGCCATCAAGCCCAAGAGACCCAGTACTTC.